Shown below are 5 T cell receptor beta chains from a single sample sequenced in a study of control samples from healthy donors and cancer patients. Data came from immunoSEQ multiplex PCR; TCRdb stores just in-frame clones and leaves some out. Altogether 150,000 to 200,000 clones are present, 94% being singletons, with the ten largest covering around 8%. Sequenced material: blood. The receptors were sampled from a woman in her forties in good health.

A single count supports this clone. V is TRBV11-2 and J is TRBJ1-4, with D unresolved. Per the germline V gene, CDR1 is SGHAT and CDR2 is FQNNGV. Trimming took off 1 base at V and 7 bases at J, with 7 bases between the two ends. The length of the CDR3 is 13 residues. The CDR3 is CASSLAPREKLFF. CDR3 coding DNA: TGTGCCAGCAGCTTAGCCCCACGTGAAAAACTGTTTTTT.

This clone was seen just once. The V call is TRBV2, the J call TRBJ1-5; 7 bases agree with TRBD1. The CDR3 is 13 residues long. J lost 4 bases, V lost 7 bases, and 4 bases had no gene match. Germline V lookup: CDR1 SNHLY, CDR2 FYNNEI. The CDR3 DNA reads as TGTGCCAGCACCAGGGGGATGAATCAGCCCCAGCATTTT. It is translated as CASTRGMNQPQHF.

V is TRBV10-3 and J is TRBJ1-1; D is unresolved. This CDR3 has 13 amino acids. CDR1 and CDR2 (germline): ENHRY, SYGVKD. Trimming removed 6 bases from V and 3 bases from J, with 11 bases in between. Written as DNA, the CDR3 is TGTGCCATCAGCGGCGGGGTGTACACTGAAGCTTTCTTT. Translating it yields CAISGGVYTEAFF.

The J gene is TRBJ1-1, the V gene TRBV5-4; TRBD1 might be the D (5 bases). Germline lookup yields CDR1 SGHNT and CDR2 YYREEE (reference sequence). Trimming pared 4 bases from V and 3 bases from J, leaving 16 bases between. This CDR3 region has 15 residues. CDR3 amino acids: CASSGTGEDDTEAFF. For the CDR3, the DNA is TGTGCCAGCAGCGGGACGGGGGAGGACGACACTGAAGCTTTCTTT.

The genes are TRBV12-3 or TRBV12-4 and TRBJ1-2, with 7 positions matching TRBD1. The CDR3 has 13 amino acids. V lost 6 bases, J lost 8 bases, and 9 bases stayed unmatched. The CDR3 here is CASSGGQAWGYTF. CDR3 DNA sequence: TGTGCCAGCAGCGGTGGACAGGCTTGGGGCTACACCTTC.